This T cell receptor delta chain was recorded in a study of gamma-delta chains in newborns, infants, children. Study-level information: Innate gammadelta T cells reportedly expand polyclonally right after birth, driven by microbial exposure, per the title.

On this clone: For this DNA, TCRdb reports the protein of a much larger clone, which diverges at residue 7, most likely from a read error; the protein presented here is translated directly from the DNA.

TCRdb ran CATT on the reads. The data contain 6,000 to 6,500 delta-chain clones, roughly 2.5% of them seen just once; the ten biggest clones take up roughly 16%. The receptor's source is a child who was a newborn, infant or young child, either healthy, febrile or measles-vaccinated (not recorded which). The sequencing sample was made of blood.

The CDR3 is CACDTGVYRAWDTRQMFF. The CDR3 DNA reads TGTGCCTGTGACACTGGGGTATACCGGGCCTGGGACACCCGACAGATGTTTTTC. This chain uses TRDV2 with TRDJ3, with D perhaps matching TRDD3 (5 bases). Trimming removed 1 base at V and 2 bases at J, with 14 bases between. The CDR3 has 18 amino acids. The V gene's germline CDR1 is GEAIGNYY and CDR2 EKD.